The 14 T cell receptor beta chains presented below share a single source sample, sequenced in a study of T cell changes during pregnancy in multiple sclerosis. This table comes from immunoSEQ multiplex PCR, and its TCRdb copy is limited to in-frame clones, with some not included. The sample holds 84,000 or so clones, approximately 94% seen once. The specimen was peripheral blood, collected in the third trimester of pregnancy. These receptor sequences come from a female donor with multiple sclerosis, enrolled in a pregnancy study.

This clone showed up just a few times. The genes are TRBV19 and TRBJ1-5; tentative D call: TRBD1 (5 bases). From germline, CDR1 is LNHDA and CDR2 SQIVND (reference sequence). Deletions cut 7 bases from V and 10 bases from J, with 20 bases between. The CDR3 consists of 14 residues. CDR3 bases: TGTGCCAGTAACCGCAACGGGGGGTGGTTACCCCAGCATTTT. Translating it yields CASNRNGGWLPQHF.

The chain joins TRBV21-1 to TRBJ2-7; the D call of TRBD2 is as the table states it, not checked on the DNA. TRBV21-1 represents a pseudogene. The CDR3 has 13 residues. CDR3 bases: TGTGGCACAGCGGGGGGTAGGTGTCACGAGCAGTACTTC. Its protein product is CGTAGGRCHEQYF.

This clone was seen only once. The rearrangement uses TRBV10-3 and TRBJ2-7; TRBD2 aligns across 7 bases. This CDR3 is built from 13 residues. Germline CDR1 ENHRY, CDR2 SYGVKD. With V trimmed by 3 bases and J by 5 bases, 4 bases remained unmatched. The CDR3: CAISDGGNDEQYF. DNA of the CDR3: TGTGCCATCAGTGACGGGGGGAACGACGAGCAGTACTTC.

V usage is TRBV9 and J usage is TRBJ2-7; 7 positions match TRBD1. The CDR3 covers 13 residues. CDR1 SGDLS and CDR2 YYNGEE come from the germline V gene. V shed 3 bases and J 3 bases; nucleotides not matched to a gene: 3. The CDR3 sequence: CASSGDRDYEQYF. For the CDR3, the DNA is TGTGCCAGCAGCGGGGACAGAGACTACGAGCAGTACTTC.

The CDR3, as DNA: TGTGCCAGCAGTGACGTTCCGTGGAACACTGAAGCTTTCTTT. This translates into CASSDVPWNTEAFF. The gene calls are TRBV25-1 and TRBJ1-1; D unclear. The V gene's germline CDR1 is MGHDK and CDR2 SYGVNS. V was shortened by 3 bases and J by 1 base, with 9 bases between the two germline ends. The CDR3 is 14 residues long.

The gene calls are TRBV27 and TRBJ1-5; TRBD1 aligns across 9 bases. The CDR3 is made up of 16 amino acids. Germline CDR1 MNHEY, CDR2 SMNVEV (reference sequence). V dropped 8 bases and J dropped 1; count of bases not matched to a gene: 9. The CDR3 bases are TGTGCCAGCCGACAGGGGGGATATAGCAGCAATCAGCCCCAGCATTTT. Amino acid sequence: CASRQGGYSSNQPQHF.

The chain couples TRBV2 to TRBJ2-5; the D is unclear. Trimming stripped 10 bases from V and 5 bases from J, with 14 bases between. The CDR3 runs to 12 residues. The germline gives CDR1 SNHLY, CDR2 FYNNEI. The CDR3 sequence: CAMAPIPETQYF. CDR3 DNA: TGTGCCATGGCCCCAATCCCGGAGACCCAGTACTTC.

The chain employs TRBV7-8 and TRBJ2-1; D perhaps matches TRBD2 (5 bases). The CDR3 totals 17 residues. Trimming left V 5 bases short and J 0 bases short, with 17 bases between. Germline CDR1 reads SGHVS; CDR2 reads FQNEAQ. The DNA for the CDR3 is TGTGCCAGCAGCAAGAAGGACTGGTTAAGCTCCTACAATGAGCAGTTCTTC. Amino acids: CASSKKDWLSSYNEQFF. Filled out from reference TRBV7-8 and TRBJ2-1, the complete variable domain reads GAGVSQSPRYKVAKRGQDVALRCDPISGHVSLFWYQQALGQGPEFLTYFQNEAQLDKSGLPSDRFFAERPEGSVSTLKIQRTQQEDSAVYLCASSKKDWLSSYNEQFFGPGTRLTVL.

This chain connects TRBV10-3 to TRBJ1-3; maybe TRBD1 (6 bases). There are 13 residues in the CDR3. Germline V gene data show CDR1 as ENHRY and CDR2 as SYGVKD. Trimming took 10 bases from V and 1 from J, leaving 11 bases between them. CDR3 sequence: CASTGFSGNTIYF. The CDR3, as DNA: TGTGCCAGCACAGGGTTTTCTGGAAACACCATATATTTT.

The gene calls are TRBV9 and TRBJ2-1; D unclear. Trimming removed 1 base at V and 10 bases at J, with 15 bases between. This CDR3 region has 14 residues. Per germline, CDR1 SGDLS and CDR2 YYNGEE. The CDR3: CASSVSPRVWEQFF. CDR3 bases: TGTGCCAGCAGCGTATCTCCCCGGGTTTGGGAGCAGTTCTTC.

The gene calls are TRBV15 and TRBJ2-1; 7 nucleotides line up with TRBD2. Germline CDR1 and CDR2: LNHNV and YYDKDF (reference sequence). The ends lost 4 bases at V and 2 bases at J; junction bases unmatched: 2. CDR3 length: 14 amino acids. CDR3 bases: TGTGCCACCAGCACACTAGCGCCCTACAATGAGCAGTTCTTC. It specifies CATSTLAPYNEQFF.

The genes are TRBV10-3 and TRBJ2-1; 8 bases match TRBD2. This CDR3 is 16 amino acids long. V shed 10 bases, J shed 7 bases, and the junction held 18 bases outside the gene matches. The germline V gene has CDR1 ENHRY and CDR2 SYGVKD. The CDR3 loop reads CATLTKAGALPNEQFF. In DNA form, the CDR3 reads TGTGCCACCCTAACTAAAGCGGGGGCCCTACCTAATGAGCAGTTCTTC.

The chain carries TRBV25-1 and TRBJ2-5, with TRBD2 as a possible D gene (5 bases). This CDR3 is built from 12 residues. V lost 1 base to trimming and J lost 5 bases, with 5 bases between them. Germline V lookup: CDR1 MGHDK, CDR2 SYGVNS. CDR3 sequence: CASSEWEETQYF. The CDR3 DNA reads as TGTGCCAGCAGTGAATGGGAGGAGACCCAGTACTTC.

The rearrangement joins TRBV9 to TRBJ1-4, with 10 bases matching TRBD1. Germline V gene data show CDR1 as SGDLS and CDR2 as YYNGEE. The CDR3 sequence is 13 residues long. Losses at the gene ends were 5 bases for V and 7 bases for J; bases not matched to a gene: 2. CDR3 DNA: TGTGCCAGCAGGGGGACAGGGGCTGAAAAACTGTTTTTT. As protein: CASRGTGAEKLFF.